This T cell receptor (beta chain) originates from a study of T cell repertoires in MIS-A myocarditis. Libraries were prepared by immunoSEQ multiplex PCR; TCRdb keeps only in-frame clonotypes and omits some of them. The profile shows fewer than 11,000 clones, roughly 90% of them singletons. The germline CDR1 and CDR2 sequences are MNHEY and SMNVEV (reference sequence). V dropped 5 bases and J dropped 4 bases, with 14 bases sitting between them. The CDR3 is made up of 15 amino acids. This clone is a singleton in its sample. The specimen sequenced was thoracic lymph node tissue obtained at autopsy. The chain employs TRBV27 and TRBJ2-2; a possible D gene is TRBD1 (7 bases). This clonotype originated in a man between 18 and 35 years old with fulminant myocarditis from multisystem inflammatory syndrome in adults (MIS-A) after COVID-19. The CDR3 DNA reads as TGTGCCAGCAGTCCGGGGACAGCGGGCACCGGGGAGCTGTTTTTT. Amino acid sequence: CASSPGTAGTGELFF.